This T cell receptor (beta chain) stems from a study of T cell responses to AZD1222 COVID-19 vaccine. Study-wide points: Reports say nearly half of spike-specific TCRs go after unmutated variant regions. Dominant CD4 TCR responses targeted spike regions 160-218 and 743-854. The breadth and depth of Spike-specific TCRs increased once two AZD1222 doses had been given. Clonal diversity may have been underestimated in mostly white British donors.

V lost 6 bases, J lost 3 bases, and 14 bases lay in between. Germline V lookup: CDR1 KGHSH, CDR2 LQKENI. This CDR3 has 14 amino acids. As to this clone: Antigen: not known.

Sequencing used immunoSEQ multiplex PCR; TCRdb keeps in-frame clones, though not all of them. This sample has 150,000 or so clones; around nine tenths occur once, and the top ten carry approximately 7.2%. The receptor comes from an adult who had recovered from COVID-19. Sample: peripheral blood, taken after recovery from COVID-19. V is TRBV18 and J is TRBJ1-1; D is uncertain. The CDR3 is CASSPTRSDTEAFF. CDR3 in DNA: TGTGCCAGCTCCCCGACCCGAAGCGACACTGAAGCTTTCTTT.